This is a list of T cell receptor beta chains from one sample in a study of blood T cell repertoires in COVID-19. Using immunoSEQ multiplex PCR, the repertoire was profiled, and TCRdb retains in-frame clones only, with some absent. Among some 250,000 clones listed, approximately 86% were seen once. The sequencing sample was made of peripheral blood. The receptors were gathered from a woman in her seventies with active or convalescent COVID-19. CDR3s include the opening cysteine and the closing phenylalanine or tryptophan. The order of the fields is V gene, D gene, CDR3 length, J gene, clone size, CDR3 protein, CDR3 DNA. A D gene is named only where the DNA matches it firmly. Clone size appears in some rows only: once, few, many, or a class for an expanded clone.

>TRBV5-8|.|14|TRBJ2-1|.
CASGLPTEANEQFF
TGTGCCAGCGGCCTACCGACAGAGGCCAATGAGCAGTTCTTC
>TRBV3-1/TRBV3-2|.|13|TRBJ1-1|.
CASSQTGMLEAFF
TGTGCCAGCAGCCAAACAGGGATGCTTGAAGCTTTCTTT
>TRBV6-2/TRBV6-3|.|15|TRBJ1-3|.
CASSYPGTVRNTIYF
TGTGCCAGCAGTTATCCCGGGACTGTTAGAAACACCATATATTTT
>TRBV7-7|.|13|TRBJ2-1|.
CASSLGTGDEQFF
TGTGCCAGCAGCTTAGGGACTGGGGATGAGCAGTTCTTC
>TRBV5-4|.|15|TRBJ1-2|.
CASSLVGGANYGYTF
TGTGCCAGCAGCTTGGTAGGTGGAGCTAACTATGGCTACACCTTC
>TRBV5-4|TRBD1|15|TRBJ2-7|.
CASSLPGQGRYEQYF
TGTGCCAGCAGCCTGCCGGGACAGGGGAGATACGAGCAGTACTTC
>TRBV18|TRBD1|18|TRBJ2-6|.
CASSPPGTGGTGANVLTF
TGTGCCAGCTCACCACCGGGGACAGGGGGGACCGGGGCCAACGTCCTGACTTTC
>TRBV7-9|TRBD1|15|TRBJ1-6|.
CASSQGTVSDSPLHF
TGTGCCAGCAGCCAGGGGACAGTTAGTGATTCACCCCTCCACTTT
>TRBV11-2|TRBD2|15|TRBJ2-2|.
CASSSSGGLTGELFF
TGTGCCAGCAGTTCGAGCGGGGGGTTGACCGGGGAGCTGTTTTTT
>TRBV5-1|TRBD1|15|TRBJ2-5|.
CASKGGTGEQETQYF
TGCGCCAGCAAGGGGGGGACAGGGGAGCAAGAGACCCAGTACTTC
>TRBV5-1|.|14|TRBJ1-2|.
CASSPGGGVYGYTF
TGCGCCAGCAGCCCTGGAGGAGGGGTCTATGGCTACACCTTC
>TRBV2|.|16|TRBJ1-5|once
CASRGRASVSNQPQHF
TGTGCCAGCAGGGGCAGGGCTTCCGTTAGCAATCAGCCCCAGCATTTT
>TRBV14|TRBD2|16|TRBJ2-2|.
CASSRRELAGTGELFF
TGTGCCAGCAGCCGAAGGGAACTAGCGGGGACCGGGGAGCTGTTTTTT
>TRBV5-4|TRBD2|15|TRBJ2-1|.
CASKPGGSSYNEQFF
TGTGCCAGCAAGCCGGGAGGGAGCTCCTACAATGAGCAGTTCTTC
>TRBV7-9|TRBD1|14|TRBJ2-1|.
CASSLATGGPEQFF
TGTGCCAGCAGCTTAGCTACAGGGGGCCCTGAGCAGTTCTTC
>TRBV10-3|.|13|TRBJ2-3|.
CAASGYSTDTQYF
TGTGCCGCCAGCGGGTATAGCACAGATACGCAGTATTTT
>TRBV11-2|.|15|TRBJ2-1|.
CASSPRLASYNEQFF
TGTGCCAGCAGCCCCCGCCTAGCCTCCTACAATGAGCAGTTCTTC
>TRBV5-4|.|12|TRBJ2-7|.
CASSLLFDEQYF
TGTGCCAGCAGCTTGCTATTTGACGAGCAGTACTTC
>TRBV18|.|16|TRBJ2-4|.
CASSPNGEDKKNIQYF
TGTGCCAGCTCACCCAATGGGGAGGACAAAAAAAACATTCAGTACTTC
>TRBV12-3/TRBV12-4|.|12|TRBJ2-2|once
CASSFTVGELFF
TGTGCCAGCAGTTTTACTGTCGGGGAGCTGTTTTTT
>TRBV7-8|TRBD1|16|TRBJ1-6|few
CASSVRGRGSNSPLHF
TGTGCCAGCAGCGTCAGGGGGCGCGGTTCTAATTCACCCCTCCACTTT
>TRBV9|TRBD2|14|TRBJ2-1|once
CASSVGTSEVEQFF
TGTGCCAGCAGCGTAGGGACTAGCGAGGTTGAGCAGTTCTTC
>TRBV7-2|.|14|TRBJ1-2|.
CASSLGGGAYGYTF
TGTGCCAGCAGCTTAGGGGGGGGCGCATATGGCTACACCTTC
>TRBV18|.|14|TRBJ2-1|.
CASSPQGEYNEQFF
TGTGCCAGCTCACCACAGGGGGAATACAATGAGCAGTTCTTC
>TRBV7-9|.|14|TRBJ1-2|.
CASSLDLGANGYTF
TGTGCCAGCAGCTTAGATTTGGGGGCGAATGGCTACACCTTC
>TRBV25-1|.|12|TRBJ1-1|.
CASSEGHTEAFF
TGTGCCAGCAGTGAAGGCCACACTGAAGCTTTCTTT
>TRBV3-1/TRBV3-2|.|11|TRBJ1-1|.
CASSRYREAFF
TGTGCCAGCAGCCGGTACAGGGAAGCTTTCTTT
>TRBV5-1|.|16|TRBJ1-4|few
CASSLGSQGLREKLFF
TGCGCCAGCAGCTTGGGTTCACAGGGTCTGAGGGAAAAACTGTTTTTT
>TRBV27|TRBD2|16|TRBJ2-2|.
CASSPPSGGAGGELFF
TGTGCCAGCAGTCCCCCTAGCGGGGGGGCTGGCGGGGAGCTGTTTTTT